The 22 T cell receptor beta chains listed next were all sequenced from one sample in a study of beta chain features in type 1 diabetes. Whole-study findings and limits: People with Type 1 diabetes carried modestly yet significantly shorter TCRB CDR3s in all four CD4+ subsets.

These receptors' antigens are unknown. Since all of the isolated RNA was reverse transcribed, expressed TCRB transcripts were what got sequenced. Method: immunoSEQ multiplex PCR; TCRdb's copy keeps in-frame clones and lacks some. The sample lists under 850,000 clones, about an eighth occurring once. Sample: naive CD4+ T cells from blood. The receptors come from a man aged 18 to 29 with type 1 diabetes.

A word on this clone: Other DNA sequences in the same sample also yield this CDR3. The chain couples TRBV6-5 to TRBJ1-2; no clear D gene. Trimming removed 4 bases at V and 8 bases at J, with 8 bases between. Germline V CDR1 and CDR2: MNHEY, SVGAGI. CDR3 length: 11 amino acids. CDR3 protein: CASSSPVGYTF. CDR3 nucleotides: TGTGCCAGCAGTTCCCCTGTGGGCTACACCTTC.

This clone has more than one count but fewer than ten. The chain has TRBV7-9 and TRBJ2-3; no clear D gene. The V end was cut by 7 bases, the J end by 0 bases, with 14 bases between. CDR3 length: 15 amino acids. The germline V gene has CDR1 SEHNR and CDR2 FQNEAQ (reference sequence). CDR3 in DNA: TGTGCCAGCATCGACCGCAGACTTAGCACAGATACGCAGTATTTT. Its translation is CASIDRRLSTDTQYF.

There are a few counts of this clone. This chain connects TRBV28 to TRBJ2-6, with D tentatively TRBD1 (6 bases). Germline lookup yields CDR1 MDHEN and CDR2 SYDVKM. The CDR3 is 16 amino acids. Trimming stripped 1 base from V and 4 bases from J, with 11 bases between. Written as DNA, the CDR3 is TGTGCCAGCAGTTTATCGGCAGGGACAGGGGCCAACGTCCTGACTTTC. This encodes CASSLSAGTGANVLTF. Drawing the rest from reference TRBV28 and TRBJ2-6, the complete variable domain is DVKVTQSSRYLVKRTGEKVFLECVQDMDHENMFWYRQDPGLGLRLIYFSYDVKMKEKGDIPEGYSVSREKKERFSLILESASTNQTSMYLCASSLSAGTGANVLTFGAGSRLTVL.

The rearrangement joins TRBV15 to TRBJ1-5; perhaps TRBD1 as D (5 bases). This CDR3 region has 14 residues. V lost 8 bases, J lost 1 base, and 12 bases lay in between. Germline values: CDR1 LNHNV, CDR2 YYDKDF (reference sequence). CDR3 region: CATSGTLSNQPQHF. The CDR3 DNA sequence: TGTGCCACCTCTGGGACGCTAAGCAATCAGCCCCAGCATTTT.

This clone was seen a handful of times. This chain joins TRBV28 and TRBJ1-2; 9 nucleotides align to TRBD1. CDR1 MDHEN and CDR2 SYDVKM come from the germline V gene. This CDR3 contains 12 residues. With V trimmed by 10 bases and J by 8 bases, 8 bases remained unmatched. DNA of the CDR3: TGTGCCACCTTAGGGACAGGGAAGGGCTACACCTTC. Translated: CATLGTGKGYTF.

Only a few counts were recorded for this clone. The chain couples TRBV7-9 to TRBJ1-1, with a tentative D call TRBD1 (5 bases). The V end lost 2 bases, the J end lost 5 bases, and 9 bases lay between the germline ends. The CDR3 covers 13 residues. Per germline, CDR1 SEHNR and CDR2 FQNEAQ (reference sequence). The CDR3 DNA is TGTGCCAGCAGCTTAATGGGGGGTACTGAAGCTTTCTTT. The encoded protein is CASSLMGGTEAFF.

This clone has just a few counts. The chain couples TRBV28 to TRBJ2-3; 8 nucleotides agree with TRBD2. The CDR3 totals 15 residues. Per germline, CDR1 MDHEN and CDR2 SYDVKM. V gave up 3 bases and J gave up 2 bases; unmatched junction bases: 4. CDR3 bases: TGTGCCAGCAGTTTGGGGACTAGAGACACAGATACGCAGTATTTT. This sequence encodes CASSLGTRDTDTQYF.

This clone was detected only a few times. This sequence joins TRBV4-2 and TRBJ1-5; D perhaps matches TRBD1 (5 bases). Trimming removed 0 bases at V and 6 bases at J, with 18 bases between. Germline CDR1 is LGHNA and CDR2 is YNFKEQ. The CDR3 covers 17 residues. CDR3 residues: CASSQDTGSSLGQPQHF. DNA of the CDR3: TGTGCCAGCAGCCAAGATACAGGATCGAGTTTAGGTCAGCCCCAGCATTTT.

CDR3 DNA sequence: TGTGCCAGCAGTCCCTCGGCGGGCCCAACAGATACGCAGTATTTT. It translates to CASSPSAGPTDTQYF. The chain has TRBV27 and TRBJ2-3; D might be TRBD2 (5 bases). CDR1 and CDR2 from the germline V gene are MNHEY and SMNVEV (reference sequence). The CDR3 extends over 15 amino acids. Trimming shortened V by 5 bases and J by 3 bases, and 15 bases separated the two germline ends.

The sample holds a few counts of this clone. The chain carries TRBV5-6 and TRBJ2-3; D not resolved. The CDR3 extends over 11 amino acids. Germline CDR1 and CDR2: SGHDT and YYEEEE. Trimming stripped 7 bases from V and 4 bases from J, with 7 bases between. CDR3 in amino acids: CASEWSDTQYF. DNA for the CDR3: TGTGCCAGCGAATGGTCAGATACGCAGTATTTT.

The chain combines TRBV5-1 with TRBJ2-7; D is unresolved. The CDR3 consists of 13 residues. V lost 4 bases and J lost 4, with 12 bases in between. Germline V gene lookup returns CDR1 SGHRS and CDR2 YFSETQ. CDR3 sequence: CASSTDALYEQYF. The CDR3 DNA reads as TGCGCCAGCAGCACTGACGCTCTTTACGAGCAGTACTTC. The complete variable domain, with remaining parts taken from reference TRBV5-1 and TRBJ2-7, reads KAGVTQTPRYLIKTRGQQVTLSCSPISGHRSVSWYQQTPGQGLQFLFEYFSETQRNKGNFPGRFSGRQFSNSRSEMNVSTLELGDSALYLCASSTDALYEQYFGPGTRLTVT.

This clone was counted only a few times. V is TRBV30 and J is TRBJ2-1, with 9 bases identical to TRBD2. Trimming took 3 bases from V and 10 from J; bases not matched to a gene: 7. Germline CDR1 is GTSNPN and CDR2 is SVGIG (reference sequence). The CDR3 length is 13 residues. The CDR3 loop reads CAWRVAGVREQFF. CDR3 sequence (DNA): TGTGCCTGGAGGGTAGCGGGGGTGCGAGAGCAGTTCTTC.

The chain has TRBV28 and TRBJ2-7; either TRBD1 or TRBD2 may supply D (6 bases each). The CDR3 consists of 16 residues. The germline V gene encodes CDR1 MDHEN and CDR2 SYDVKM. Trimming left V 7 bases short and J 1 base short, with 20 bases between. The CDR3 loop reads CASTSRGRVDSYEQYF. CDR3 DNA: TGTGCCAGCACTTCACGGGGGCGGGTGGATTCCTACGAGCAGTACTTC.

This chain uses TRBV5-4 with TRBJ1-1; 7 nucleotides match TRBD1. V trimming: 4 bases; J trimming: 1 base; junction bases outside the gene matches: 13. The CDR3 is 17 residues long. Germline-derived CDR1 and CDR2 are SGHNT and YYREEE (reference sequence). CDR3 region: CASSPPLKGQKNTEAFF. The CDR3, as DNA: TGTGCCAGCAGCCCACCATTGAAGGGACAGAAGAACACTGAAGCTTTCTTT.

This rearrangement joins TRBV10-3 to TRBJ1-1, with D uncertain. Germline lookup yields CDR1 ENHRY and CDR2 SYGVKD. The CDR3 has 11 amino acids. V was trimmed by 3 bases and J by 7 bases, leaving 6 bases between them. CDR3 amino acids: CAISEEVEAFF. In DNA, the CDR3 is TGTGCCATCAGTGAAGAGGTTGAAGCTTTCTTT.

The genes are TRBV27 and TRBJ2-5; no firm D call. V lost 3 bases and J lost 6, with 11 bases in between. The CDR3 has 13 amino acids. Germline CDR1 MNHEY, CDR2 SMNVEV (reference sequence). The CDR3 is CASSLLGNQTQYF. The CDR3 DNA follows: TGTGCCAGCAGTTTGTTGGGAAATCAGACCCAGTACTTC.

V usage is TRBV7-2 and J usage is TRBJ2-2; D is unresolved. V shed 5 bases and J shed 5 bases, with 18 bases lying between them. CDR1 is SGHTA, CDR2 FQGNSA, per germline. The CDR3 has 16 amino acids. DNA for the CDR3: TGTGCCAGCAGCCAACTAAAGGACGGGCGAACCGGGGAGCTGTTTTTT. Its translation: CASSQLKDGRTGELFF.

This clone was seen more than once but under ten times. J is TRBJ1-4 and V is TRBV27; unclear D gene. The CDR3 has 15 residues. Trimming stripped 2 bases from V and 5 bases from J, with 12 bases between. Germline V lookup: CDR1 MNHEY, CDR2 SMNVEV (reference sequence). In nucleotides, the CDR3 is TGTGCCAGCAGTTTAAAGCCGTCAGAAAATGAAAAACTGTTTTTT. This sequence encodes CASSLKPSENEKLFF.

This clone was seen repeatedly, ten times or more. The chain links TRBV10-3 to TRBJ2-2; tentative D call: TRBD1 (6 bases). Germline assignment: CDR1 ENHRY and CDR2 SYGVKD. V was shortened by 3 bases and J by 0 bases, with 8 bases between the two germline ends. The CDR3 runs 15 residues. The CDR3, as DNA: TGTGCCATCAGTGACGGACAGACGAACACCGGGGAGCTGTTTTTT. Translation gives CAISDGQTNTGELFF.

This clone was found a few times. This CDR3 is CASSLEGGIQPQHF. DNA for the CDR3: TGTGCCAGCAGCTTGGAGGGGGGAATTCAGCCCCAGCATTTT. The chain joins TRBV5-6 to TRBJ1-5, with a weak D call TRBD1 (6 bases). V lost 0 bases, J lost 6 bases, and 10 bases lay in between. Germline V lookup: CDR1 SGHDT, CDR2 YYEEEE. The length of the CDR3 is 14 residues.

V is TRBV5-4 and J is TRBJ2-3; D is unclear. Germline V gene data show CDR1 as SGHNT and CDR2 as YYREEE (reference sequence). This CDR3 is 14 amino acids long. With 4 bases removed from V and 5 bases from J, the gap between germline ends came to 14 bases. CDR3 sequence (DNA): TGTGCCAGCAGCGAAGTAGATCCGGGAGATACGCAGTATTTT. Its protein product is CASSEVDPGDTQYF.

V usage is TRBV5-1 and J usage is TRBJ2-3, with D perhaps TRBD1 (5 bases). Trimming took off 3 bases at V and 2 bases at J, with 10 bases between the two ends. This CDR3 region has 14 residues. The germline V gene encodes CDR1 SGHRS and CDR2 YFSETQ. The chain's CDR3 is CASSYSTVTDTQYF. In DNA, the CDR3 is TGCGCCAGCAGCTACTCGACAGTCACAGATACGCAGTATTTT.